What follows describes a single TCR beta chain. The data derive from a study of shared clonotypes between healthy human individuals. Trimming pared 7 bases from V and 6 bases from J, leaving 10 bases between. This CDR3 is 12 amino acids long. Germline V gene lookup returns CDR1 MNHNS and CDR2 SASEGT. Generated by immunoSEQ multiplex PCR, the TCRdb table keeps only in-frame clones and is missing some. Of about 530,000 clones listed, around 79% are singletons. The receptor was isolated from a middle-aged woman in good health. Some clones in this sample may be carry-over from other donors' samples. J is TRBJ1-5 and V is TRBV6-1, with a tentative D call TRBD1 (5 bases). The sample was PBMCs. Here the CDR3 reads CASKRGSQPQHF. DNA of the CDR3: TGTGCCAGCAAAAGGGGAAGTCAGCCCCAGCATTTT.